This T cell receptor (beta chain) was identified during a study of post-analysis software for immune sequencing data. Trimming took 6 bases from V and 3 from J; bases not matched to a gene: 10. Germline assignment: CDR1 SGHNT and CDR2 YYREEE (reference sequence). The CDR3 totals 15 residues. As concerns this clonotype: Its specificity is not known.

cDNA libraries of TCR beta carried unique molecular identifiers. One entry per CDR3 protein results from TCRdb running MiXCR on the PCR reads. In the table there are fewer than 850,000 distinct CDR3 sequences, roughly 50% of which are singletons. General study points: TRBV segments more frequent in patients than in controls numbered roughly 5 and included TRBV5-6, TRBV5-1 and TRBV20-1.

The V and J genes are TRBV5-4 and TRBJ2-5; 8 bases line up with TRBD1. The receptor was isolated from a girl between 10 and 17 years old with multiple sclerosis. The sample was blood. The DNA for the CDR3 is TGTGCCAGCACCGGGGGACAGGCGATTAAAGAGACCCAGTACTTC. Residues: CASTGGQAIKETQYF.